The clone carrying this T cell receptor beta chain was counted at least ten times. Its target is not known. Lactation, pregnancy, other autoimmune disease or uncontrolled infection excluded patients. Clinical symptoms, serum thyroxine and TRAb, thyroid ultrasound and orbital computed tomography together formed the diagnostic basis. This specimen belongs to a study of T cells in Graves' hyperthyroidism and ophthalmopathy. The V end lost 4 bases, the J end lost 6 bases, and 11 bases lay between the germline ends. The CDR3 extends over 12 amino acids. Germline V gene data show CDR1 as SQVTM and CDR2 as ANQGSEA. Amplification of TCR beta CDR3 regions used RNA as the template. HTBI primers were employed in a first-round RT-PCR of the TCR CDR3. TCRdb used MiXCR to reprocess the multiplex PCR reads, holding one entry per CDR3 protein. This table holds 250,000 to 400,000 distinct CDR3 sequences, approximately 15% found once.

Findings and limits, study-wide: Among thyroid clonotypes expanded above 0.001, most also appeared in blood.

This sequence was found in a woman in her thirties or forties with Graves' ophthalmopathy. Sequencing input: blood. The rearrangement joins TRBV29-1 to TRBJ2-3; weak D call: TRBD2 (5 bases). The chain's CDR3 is CSVGLAADTQYF. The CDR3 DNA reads TGCAGCGTTGGCCTAGCTGCGGATACGCAGTATTTT.